The present entry profiles one T cell receptor (beta chain) with its context. Its matching antigen is unknown. The method was immunoSEQ multiplex PCR; TCRdb's version includes in-frame clones alone and lacks a portion of them. Of over 110,000 clones listed, around 93% are singletons. Germline CDR1 and CDR2: SGDLS and YYNGEE. Trimming removed 0 bases from V and 5 bases from J, with 14 bases in between. There are 15 residues in the CDR3. This sample is part of a study of T cell responses to AZD1222 COVID-19 vaccine. About the study: Second-dose schedules of about 4 or about 12 weeks were combined. Study outcomes and limitations: The study reported that nearly half of spike-specific TCRs target unmutated variant regions. A mostly white British donor set with more females was recruited, and clonal diversity was possibly underestimated.

The chain uses TRBV9 and TRBJ2-5, with D maybe TRBD2 (5 bases). The receptor was isolated from an adult in good health. The sequenced sample was peripheral blood, obtained on day 0 of AZD1222 vaccination. The CDR3 region is CASSVAGWGRETQYF. The DNA of the CDR3 is TGTGCCAGCAGCGTAGCGGGATGGGGTCGCGAGACCCAGTACTTC.